This entry lists 24 T cell receptor beta chains sequenced from one sample in a study of blood T cell repertoires in COVID-19. This table comes from immunoSEQ multiplex PCR, and its TCRdb copy is limited to in-frame clones, with some not included. The data show approximately 240,000 clones, about 82% seen once. Sample: peripheral blood. All receptors derive from a woman in her fifties or sixties with active or convalescent COVID-19.

Here the CDR3 reads CASSPRGAETQYF. CDR3 nucleotides: TGTGCCAGCAGCCCCCGGGGGGCCGAGACCCAGTACTTC. The chain uses TRBV3-1 (or the pseudogene TRBV3-2) and TRBJ2-5; tentatively, D is TRBD2 (7 bases). The CDR3 length is 13 residues. The V end lost 4 bases, the J end lost 5 bases, and 11 bases lay between the germline ends. Germline V CDR1 and CDR2: LGHDT, YNNKEL (reference sequence).

The chain uses TRBV12-3 or TRBV12-4 and TRBJ2-5; D is ambiguous. V shed 1 base and J shed 1 base, with 4 bases lying between them. This CDR3 region has 13 residues. The CDR3: CASSLDIQETQYF. The DNA of the CDR3 is TGTGCCAGCAGTTTAGACATCCAAGAGACCCAGTACTTC.

This chain joins TRBV5-1 and TRBJ1-3; 7 nucleotides align to TRBD1. The CDR3 is made up of 13 amino acids. After removal of 2 bases from V and 8 bases from J, the junction contained 4 bases not matched to a gene. Germline V gives CDR1 SGHRS, CDR2 YFSETQ. The CDR3, as DNA: TGCGCCAGCAGCTTAGACAGGGTGGACACCATATATTTT. Protein product: CASSLDRVDTIYF.

This chain connects TRBV7-9 to TRBJ1-2; no clear D. This CDR3 spans 17 amino acids. Germline CDR1 reads SEHNR; CDR2 reads FQNEAQ (reference sequence). The germline V and J ends were trimmed by 1 base and 1 base, with 16 bases remaining between them. CDR3 region: CASSLVSGGDHNYGYTF. DNA of the CDR3: TGTGCCAGCAGCTTAGTTTCCGGCGGAGACCATAACTATGGCTACACCTTC.

The chain employs TRBV3-1 (or the pseudogene TRBV3-2) and TRBJ2-3; unclear D gene. Trimming removed 1 base from V and 0 bases from J, with 8 bases in between. This CDR3 is 15 amino acids long. Looked up from germline, CDR1 is LGHDT and CDR2 is YNNKEL (reference sequence). The CDR3 here is CASSQGGRSTDTQYF. The CDR3 nucleotides read TGTGCCAGCAGCCAAGGTGGGCGTAGCACAGATACGCAGTATTTT.

The CDR3 here is CASSLLPVSGGATYNEQFF. DNA for the CDR3: TGTGCCAGCTCACTCCTACCAGTCAGCGGGGGGGCCACCTACAATGAGCAGTTCTTC. J is TRBJ2-1 and V is TRBV18; 10 bases are shared with TRBD2. The germline gives CDR1 KGHSH, CDR2 LQKENI. V was pared by 4 bases and J by 2 bases, with 14 bases of the junction left unmatched. The CDR3 covers 19 residues.

The chain has TRBV9 and TRBJ2-1, with 11 bases lining up with TRBD2. Germline V lookup: CDR1 SGDLS, CDR2 YYNGEE. V gave up 4 bases and J gave up 5 bases; unmatched junction bases: 5. CDR3 size: 15 residues. The CDR3 loop is CASSPLAGVDNEQFF. In DNA form, the CDR3 reads TGTGCCAGCAGCCCACTAGCGGGGGTGGACAATGAGCAGTTCTTC.

About this clone itself: The germline gene is not matched at one end of the junction; a read error may be the cause. The V call is TRBV6-1, the J call TRBJ2-7; 8 nucleotides align to TRBD2. The V gene's germline CDR1 is MNHNS and CDR2 SASEGT. The CDR3 loop spans 13 amino acids. CDR3 sequence (DNA): TGTGCCAGCAGAGAAGCGGGAGTGACCGAGCAGTACTTC. Amino acid sequence: CASREAGVTEQYF.

This sequence joins TRBV4-1 and TRBJ2-7, with TRBD2 matching 8 bases. Germline lookup yields CDR1 MGHRA and CDR2 YSYEKL. The CDR3 length is 16 residues. The J segment lost 2 bases and the V segment lost 0 bases, leaving 6 bases of the junction unmatched. The CDR3, as DNA: TGCGCCAGCAGCCAAGACCTAGCGGGCTCCCCCTACGAGCAGTACTTC. The encoded protein is CASSQDLAGSPYEQYF.

J is TRBJ1-5 and V is TRBV11-2; 8 bases are a match to TRBD1. Germline trimming cut 6 bases from V and 4 bases from J; bases unmatched to any gene: 8. The CDR3 runs to 15 residues. Germline CDR1 SGHAT, CDR2 FQNNGV. The CDR3 sequence: CASSLDRDSNQPQHF. The CDR3 coding sequence is TGTGCCAGCAGTCTGGACAGGGATTCGAATCAGCCCCAGCATTTT.

The chain has TRBV9 and TRBJ2-3; 8 bases line up with TRBD2. V trimming: 3 bases; J trimming: 2 bases; junction bases outside the gene matches: 14. The CDR3 extends over 18 amino acids. CDR1 SGDLS and CDR2 YYNGEE come from the germline V gene. CDR3 in amino acids: CASSARNVAGGVTDTQYF. In DNA, the CDR3 is TGTGCCAGCAGCGCACGCAACGTAGCCGGGGGGGTCACAGATACGCAGTATTTT.

The gene calls are TRBV12-5 and TRBJ2-5, with TRBD2 as a possible D gene (6 bases). There are 14 residues in the CDR3. Trimming stripped 5 bases from V and 4 bases from J, with 14 bases between. Germline V gene sequence: CDR1 LGHNT, CDR2 FRNRAP. This chain's CDR3 is CASGDGRGGETQYF. The CDR3 DNA reads as TGTGCTAGTGGTGACGGGAGAGGTGGAGAGACCCAGTACTTC.

V is TRBV25-1 and J is TRBJ1-2; D is unclear. CDR1 and CDR2 from the germline V gene are MGHDK and SYGVNS. V dropped 2 bases and J dropped 8 bases, with 9 bases sitting between them. CDR3 length equals 12 residues. The CDR3 DNA reads as TGTGCCAGCAGTGAAGCCCCGGGGGGCTACACCTTC. Protein sequence: CASSEAPGGYTF.

The J gene is TRBJ2-5, the V gene TRBV18, with TRBD1 as a possible D gene (6 bases). Trimming took off 6 bases at V and 1 base at J, with 12 bases between the two ends. CDR3 length: 14 residues. Germline V CDR1 and CDR2: KGHSH, LQKENI. The CDR3 sequence is CASSRGHLQETQYF. In DNA, the CDR3 is TGTGCCAGCTCGAGGGGACACCTCCAAGAGACCCAGTACTTC.

The V gene is TRBV11-2, the J gene TRBJ1-5; D may be TRBD1 (5 bases). Trimming took off 5 bases at V and 4 bases at J, with 12 bases between the two ends. The length of the CDR3 is 14 residues. Germline CDR1 and CDR2: SGHAT and FQNNGV. The chain's CDR3 is CASSPSGGNQPQHF. CDR3 in DNA: TGTGCCAGCAGCCCATCCGGGGGGAATCAGCCCCAGCATTTT.

The chain recombines TRBV18 with TRBJ1-3; D uncertain. V lost 3 bases to trimming and J lost 4 bases, with 19 bases between them. The CDR3 contains 17 residues. Germline loops: CDR1 KGHSH, CDR2 LQKENI. CDR3 sequence: CASSPIGAQSRGNTIYF. In DNA form, the CDR3 reads TGTGCCAGCTCACCGATAGGAGCCCAGTCACGGGGAAACACCATATATTTT. The whole variable domain, remainder taken from reference TRBV18 and TRBJ1-3, is NAGVMQNPRHLVRRRGQEARLRCSPMKGHSHVYWYRQLPEEGLKFMVYLQKENIIDESGMPKERFSAEFPKEGPSILRIQQVVRGDSAAYFCASSPIGAQSRGNTIYFGEGSWLTVV.

The gene calls are TRBV25-1 and TRBJ1-4; the D is unclear. With 4 bases removed from V and 5 bases from J, the gap between germline ends came to 11 bases. The CDR3 is 14 amino acids. Germline assignment: CDR1 MGHDK and CDR2 SYGVNS. The CDR3 coding sequence is TGTGCCAGCAGTGCGGCGGCGTTAAATGAAAAACTGTTTTTT. Its translation: CASSAAALNEKLFF.

V is TRBV27 and J is TRBJ1-5; 7 nucleotides match TRBD1. Per the germline V gene, CDR1 is MNHEY and CDR2 is SMNVEV (reference sequence). This CDR3 is built from 14 residues. V lost 4 bases, J lost 6 bases, and 6 bases stayed unmatched. Here the CDR3 reads CASSSGQEGQPQHF. The CDR3 nucleotides read TGTGCCAGCAGTTCTGGACAGGAGGGTCAGCCCCAGCATTTT.

The V gene is TRBV28, the J gene TRBJ1-3; 9 bases line up with TRBD1. The CDR3 runs 15 residues. Germline CDR1 MDHEN, CDR2 SYDVKM. V was clipped by 5 bases and J by 4 bases; unmatched bases: 6. CDR3 sequence reads: CASSGTGSRGNTIYF. In DNA form, the CDR3 reads TGTGCCAGCAGTGGGACAGGGAGTAGGGGAAACACCATATATTTT. Variable domain in full (rest from reference TRBV28 and TRBJ1-3): DVKVTQSSRYLVKRTGEKVFLECVQDMDHENMFWYRQDPGLGLRLIYFSYDVKMKEKGDIPEGYSVSREKKERFSLILESASTNQTSMYLCASSGTGSRGNTIYFGEGSWLTVV.

The chain joins TRBV18 to TRBJ2-1; TRBD2 is a possible D gene (6 bases). CDR3 length: 15 residues. The germline CDR1 and CDR2 sequences are KGHSH and LQKENI. V gave up 3 bases and J gave up 10 bases, with 19 bases separating them. The CDR3 sequence: CASSPSGATYLEQFF. The CDR3 DNA reads as TGTGCCAGCTCACCGTCGGGAGCAACATACCTAGAGCAGTTCTTC.

V usage is TRBV19 and J usage is TRBJ2-6, with 7 bases that match TRBD1. The CDR3 spans 16 residues. Trimming cost V 6 bases and J 0 bases; bases outside gene matches: 5. Looked up from germline, CDR1 is LNHDA and CDR2 is SQIVND (reference sequence). CDR3 amino acids: CASSNRGDSGANVLTF. The CDR3 DNA sequence: TGTGCCAGTAGCAACAGGGGAGACTCTGGGGCCAACGTCCTGACTTTC.

This clone was picked up one time. This rearrangement joins TRBV5-1 to TRBJ1-2; D remains unclear. Trimming removed 0 bases from V and 8 bases from J, with 8 bases in between. Germline CDR1 reads SGHRS; CDR2 reads YFSETQ. This CDR3 has 12 residues. The CDR3 reads CASSLGRGGYTF. In DNA, the CDR3 is TGCGCCAGCAGCTTGGGGCGGGGAGGCTACACCTTC. Variable domain in full (rest from reference TRBV5-1 and TRBJ1-2): KAGVTQTPRYLIKTRGQQVTLSCSPISGHRSVSWYQQTPGQGLQFLFEYFSETQRNKGNFPGRFSGRQFSNSRSEMNVSTLELGDSALYLCASSLGRGGYTFGSGTRLTVV.

The chain links TRBV14 to TRBJ2-1; TRBD1 matches at 9 bases. CDR3 length: 16 amino acids. Germline values: CDR1 SGHDN, CDR2 FVKESK. V lost 3 bases, J lost 4 bases, and 7 bases stayed unmatched. CDR3 protein: CASSQHPGQGYNEQFF. The CDR3 coding sequence is TGTGCCAGCAGCCAGCACCCCGGACAGGGGTACAATGAGCAGTTCTTC. Complete variable domain (other parts from reference TRBV14 and TRBJ2-1): EAGVTQFPSHSVIEKGQTVTLRCDPISGHDNLYWYRRVMGKEIKFLLHFVKESKQDESGMPNNRFLAERTGGTYSTLKVQPAELEDSGVYFCASSQHPGQGYNEQFFGPGTRLTVL.

The gene calls are TRBV28 and TRBJ1-2; no clear D. CDR3 length: 12 amino acids. The ends were cut back, 7 bases at V and 4 bases at J, with 10 bases in the middle. Germline V gene lookup returns CDR1 MDHEN and CDR2 SYDVKM. CDR3 nucleotide sequence: TGTGCCAGCACGGGTCGGGTCTATGGCTACACCTTC. Translated, it gives CASTGRVYGYTF.